This TCR beta chain was identified in a study of blood T cell repertoires in COVID-19. CDR3 size: 13 residues. Germline-derived CDR1 and CDR2 are MDHEN and SYDVKM. V was pared by 7 bases and J by 4 bases, with 13 bases between. Generated by immunoSEQ multiplex PCR, the TCRdb table keeps only in-frame clones and is missing some. Of over 150,000 clones in the sample, approximately 88% are singletons; the top ten hold just under 4%. Sequenced sample: peripheral blood. The chain links TRBV28 to TRBJ1-1, with D hard to call. This clonotype was sampled from an older woman who had recovered from COVID-19. The CDR3 DNA reads as TGTGCCAGCACTACGGCGGACTTCACTGAAGCTTTCTTT. It yields the protein CASTTADFTEAFF.